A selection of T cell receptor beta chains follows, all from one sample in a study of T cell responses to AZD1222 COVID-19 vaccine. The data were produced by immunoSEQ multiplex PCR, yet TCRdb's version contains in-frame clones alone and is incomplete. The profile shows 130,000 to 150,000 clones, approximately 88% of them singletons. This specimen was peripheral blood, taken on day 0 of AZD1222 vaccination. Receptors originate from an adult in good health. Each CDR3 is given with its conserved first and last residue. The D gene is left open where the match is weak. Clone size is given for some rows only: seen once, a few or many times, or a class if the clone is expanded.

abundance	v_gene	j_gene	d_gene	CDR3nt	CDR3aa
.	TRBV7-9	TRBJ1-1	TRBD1	TGTGCCAGCAGCCGTCAGGGGGGGTATACTGAAGCTTTCTTT	CASSRQGGYTEAFF
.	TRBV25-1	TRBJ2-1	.	TGTGCCAGCGCGGGGCGGGTGAGCTCCTACAATGAGCAGTTCTTC	CASAGRVSSYNEQFF
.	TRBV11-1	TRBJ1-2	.	TGTGCCAGCAGCCGAGATGGCTACACCTTC	CASSRDGYTF
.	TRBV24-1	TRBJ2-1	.	TGTGCCACCAGTGATCCGAGGACAGACAACGAGCAGTTCTTC	CATSDPRTDNEQFF
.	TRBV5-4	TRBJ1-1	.	TGTGCCAGCAGCTTGGCCAGGGGAAGAGAAGCTTTCTTT	CASSLARGREAFF
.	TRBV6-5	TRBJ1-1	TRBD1	TGTGCCAGCAGCCTCAACAGGGGTACTGAAGCTTTCTTT	CASSLNRGTEAFF
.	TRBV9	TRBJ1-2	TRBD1	TGTGCCAGCAGCGACCACCTAACAGGGGCCCACTATGGCTACACCTTC	CASSDHLTGAHYGYTF
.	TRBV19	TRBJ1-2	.	TGTGCCAGTACTCCCGCGGGGGGACTCGACTATGGCTACACCTTC	CASTPAGGLDYGYTF
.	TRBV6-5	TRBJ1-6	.	TGTGCCAGCAGTCCAAGGACCCCCGGGAATTCACCCCTCCACTTT	CASSPRTPGNSPLHF
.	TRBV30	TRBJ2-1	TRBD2	TGTGCCTGGAGTGACCTGAGGACTAGCGGGGGGGCCCCCTACAATGAGCAGTTCTTC	CAWSDLRTSGGAPYNEQFF
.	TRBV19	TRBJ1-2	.	TGTGCCAGTAGTATCGCGGAGGGGCTGTACTATGGCTACACCTTC	CASSIAEGLYYGYTF
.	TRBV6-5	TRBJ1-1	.	TGTGCCAGCAGTTACTCCGGCACGGCGCTGAACACTGAAGCTTTCTTT	CASSYSGTALNTEAFF
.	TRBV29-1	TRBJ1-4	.	TGCTCTTGGCTTTCAACTAATGAAAAACTGTTTTTT	CSWLSTNEKLFF
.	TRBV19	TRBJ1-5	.	TGTGCCAGTTTGAAGGGCAGGGACGGTCAGCCCCAGCATTTT	CASLKGRDGQPQHF
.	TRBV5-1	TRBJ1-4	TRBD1	TGCGCCAGCAGCTCACAGGGGGGCTTCAATGAAAAACTGTTTTTT	CASSSQGGFNEKLFF
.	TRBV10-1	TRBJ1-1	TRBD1	TGCGCCAGCAGTATGACAGGGAGAAGAGAAGCTTTCTTT	CASSMTGRREAFF
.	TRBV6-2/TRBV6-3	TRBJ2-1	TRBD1	TGTGCCAGCAGTTACCCCAGGGGGCCTAAAACCTACAATGAGCAGTTCTTC	CASSYPRGPKTYNEQFF
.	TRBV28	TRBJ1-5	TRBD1	TGTGCCAGCAAGAACGGACAGGGGTATCTGCCCCAGCATTTT	CASKNGQGYLPQHF
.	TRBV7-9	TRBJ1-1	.	TGTGCCAGCAGCTCGTTGGAGAACACTGAAGCTTTCTTT	CASSSLENTEAFF
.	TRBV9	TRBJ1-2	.	TGTGCCAGCAGCGTAGTGCCCAACTATGGCTACACCTTC	CASSVVPNYGYTF
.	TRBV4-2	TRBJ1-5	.	TGTGCCAGCAGCCAAGGATTGGGCCATAGCAATCAGCCCCAGCATTTT	CASSQGLGHSNQPQHF
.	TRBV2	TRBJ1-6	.	TGTGCCAGCGTCCGGAGTGGGACCGGCTCCTATAATTCACCCCTCCACTTT	CASVRSGTGSYNSPLHF
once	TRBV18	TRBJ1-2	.	TGTGCCAGCTCACCACCGTACTCCCGCCAGGGGGGCTACACCTTC	CASSPPYSRQGGYTF
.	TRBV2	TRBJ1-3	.	TGTGCCAGCAGTGGAGGTGGATGGTCAGAACGTGTCGGAAACACCATATATTTT	CASSGGGWSERVGNTIYF
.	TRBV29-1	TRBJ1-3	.	TGCAGCGTTGAAGTGGCTGGAAACACCATATATTTT	CSVEVAGNTIYF
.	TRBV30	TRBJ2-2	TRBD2	TGTGCCTGGAAGTCGGGACTAGTGGCCACCGGGGAGCTGTTTTTT	CAWKSGLVATGELFF
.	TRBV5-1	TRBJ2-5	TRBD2	TGCGCCAGCAGCTTGGCCTTAGCGGGGGCCCAAGAGACCCAGTACTTC	CASSLALAGAQETQYF
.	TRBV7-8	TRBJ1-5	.	TGTGCCAGCAGCCAAGGTTTAGGAGGAGGTCAGCCCCAGCATTTT	CASSQGLGGGQPQHF
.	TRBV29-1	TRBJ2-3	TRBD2	TGCAGCGTCTCTGGAGGGACTAGCGGTCCCACAGATACGCAGTATTTT	CSVSGGTSGPTDTQYF
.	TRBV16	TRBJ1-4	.	TGTGCCAGCAGCCAGACCTCCCTTCCGAGGGGGGAAAAACTGTTTTTT	CASSQTSLPRGEKLFF
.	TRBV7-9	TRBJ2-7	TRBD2	TGTGCCAGCAGCTTGAGCGGGGGGGCCATTTACGAGCAGTACTTC	CASSLSGGAIYEQYF
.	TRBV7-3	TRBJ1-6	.	TGTGCCAGCAGCTCCGGTGGGCAGCGCTATAATTCACCCCTCCACTTT	CASSSGGQRYNSPLHF
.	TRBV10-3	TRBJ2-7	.	TGTGCCATCAGTGAGTCGACATTTTCACTGTCGACCTACGAGCAGTACTTC	CAISESTFSLSTYEQYF
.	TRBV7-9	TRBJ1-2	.	TGTGCCAGCAGCTTGGGGGATAACTATGGCTACACCTTC	CASSLGDNYGYTF
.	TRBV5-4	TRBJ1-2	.	TGTGCCAGCAGCCTGCGGTATAACTATGGCTACACCTTC	CASSLRYNYGYTF
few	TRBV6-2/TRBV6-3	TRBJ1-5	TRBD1	TGTGCCAGCAGCGAACAGGGGTATAGCAATCAGCCCCAGCATTTT	CASSEQGYSNQPQHF
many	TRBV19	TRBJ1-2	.	TGTGCCACCCATACAGGTTTCTATGGCTACACCTTC	CATHTGFYGYTF
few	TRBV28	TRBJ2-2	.	TGTGCCAGCAGTCTCCCCGGGACCCCAGGAGCCGGGGAGCTGTTTTTT	CASSLPGTPGAGELFF
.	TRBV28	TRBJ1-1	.	TGTGCCAGCTCCTCCGGACAGTCCACTGAAGCTTTCTTT	CASSSGQSTEAFF
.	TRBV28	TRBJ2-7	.	TGTGCCAGCAGTTTGAGCCAGGTAAAGGGCTACGAGCAGTACTTC	CASSLSQVKGYEQYF
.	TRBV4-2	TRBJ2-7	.	TGTGCCAGCAGCCTAAACGAAAGCGTAAGGGAGCAGTACTTC	CASSLNESVREQYF
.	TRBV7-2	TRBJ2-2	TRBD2	TGTGCCAGCAGCCGTGAAATAGCGGGAGCCGGGGAGCTGTTTTTT	CASSREIAGAGELFF
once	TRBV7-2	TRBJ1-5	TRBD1	TGTGCCAGCAGCCCTATGGACAGGGGGAACAATCAGCCCCAGCATTTT	CASSPMDRGNNQPQHF
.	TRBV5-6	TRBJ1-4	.	TGTGCCAGCAGCTCGAGCACCGGGAGAGTCAATGAAAAACTGTTTTTT	CASSSSTGRVNEKLFF
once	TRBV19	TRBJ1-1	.	TGTGCCAGTAGTATCCGAGGGGCACAGGGCACTGAAGCTTTCTTT	CASSIRGAQGTEAFF
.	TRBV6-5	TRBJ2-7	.	TGTGCCAGCAGTTACTCGAATCCTAGCGACTCCTACGAGCAGTACTTC	CASSYSNPSDSYEQYF
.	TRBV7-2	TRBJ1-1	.	TGTGCCAGCAGCTTCGCGATCATGAACACTGAAGCTTTCTTT	CASSFAIMNTEAFF
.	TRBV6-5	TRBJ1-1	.	TGTGCCAGCAACGCAGGCTTGAACACTGAAGCTTTCTTT	CASNAGLNTEAFF
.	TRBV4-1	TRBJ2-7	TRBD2	TGCGCCAGCAGCAAACCGGGTAGCGGGTCCTACGAGCAGTACTTC	CASSKPGSGSYEQYF
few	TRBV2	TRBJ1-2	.	TGTGCCAGCAAGGCCCGTTTAGCGGGCGAAGGCTACACCTTC	CASKARLAGEGYTF
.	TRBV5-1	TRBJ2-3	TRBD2	TGCGCCAGCAGCTTTGGGACTAGCGGCACAGATACGCAGTATTTT	CASSFGTSGTDTQYF
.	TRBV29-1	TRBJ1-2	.	TGCAGCGGAGCAGGACAGACCGAAGGCTACACCTTC	CSGAGQTEGYTF
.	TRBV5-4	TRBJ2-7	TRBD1	TGTGCCAGCAGCCCTGCCGGGACAGTAACGTACGAGCAGTACTTC	CASSPAGTVTYEQYF
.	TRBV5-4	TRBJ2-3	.	TGTGCCAGCAGCTTGGAGGGGACCGCTTATACGCAGTATTTT	CASSLEGTAYTQYF
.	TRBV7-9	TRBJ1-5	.	TGTGCCAGCAGCTTAGGTGTAGATCAGCCCCAGCATTTT	CASSLGVDQPQHF
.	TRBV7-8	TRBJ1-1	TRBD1	TGTGCCAGCAGCTTAGTAGGGAGCTCACAGGGGATGAACACTGAAGCTTTCTTT	CASSLVGSSQGMNTEAFF
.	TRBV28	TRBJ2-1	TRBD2	TGTGCCAGCAGTAATCATGGACTAGCGGGGAGGAATGAGCAGTTCTTC	CASSNHGLAGRNEQFF
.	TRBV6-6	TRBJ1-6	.	TGTGCCAGCAGTTACACAGGGCGCAATTCACCCCTCCACTTT	CASSYTGRNSPLHF